This T cell receptor beta chain is from a study of blood T cell repertoires in COVID-19. Across the study: The United States, Italy and Spain supplied acute and convalescent COVID-19 samples. Nucleic acid was either cDNA or gDNA, and it came from T cells, B-cell-depleted T cells, or PBMCs.

There are 18 residues in the CDR3. Germline V gene sequence: CDR1 SGHDN, CDR2 FVKESK. J lost 8 bases, V lost 0 bases, and 13 bases had no gene match. Per the study methods: Amplified reference gene primers provided the basis for estimating nucleated cell counts. Assay: immunoSEQ multiplex PCR; the TCRdb copy retains only in-frame clones and omits some. V and J calls plus clone size are reproduced from that table; the DNA served to infer D and trimming. This table holds about 150,000 clones, 80% to 90% found once. Patients from Seattle were sampled longitudinally, starting during active infection. The V call is TRBV14, the J call TRBJ2-1; 10 bases line up with TRBD2. Sequencing used peripheral blood. This sequence originates from a man aged 18-30 years with COVID-19, enrolled during active disease. The CDR3 region is CASSQEAPAGGRGHEQFF. In nucleotides, the CDR3 is TGTGCCAGCAGCCAAGAAGCCCCAGCGGGAGGGAGAGGGCATGAGCAGTTCTTC.